The 14 T cell receptor beta chains below were found in one sample sequenced in a study of shared clonotypes between healthy human individuals. The assay was immunoSEQ multiplex PCR, and TCRdb's table has in-frame clones only and misses some. The sample has hundreds of thousands of clones, roughly four fifths seen once; the top ten hold 12%. Sequences were obtained from PBMCs. These TCRs come from a woman aged 40 to 50 in good health. Some clones in this sample may be carry-over from other donors' samples.

As concerns this clone: This clone may be a read error of a much larger clone one base away. V gene TRBV9 combines with J gene TRBJ2-1, with TRBD2 matching over 9 bases. This CDR3 is 14 amino acids long. The V gene's germline CDR1 is SGDLS and CDR2 YYNGEE. The CDR3 spells CASQPSGRRNGQFF. CDR3 coding DNA: TGTGCCAGCCAGCCCAGCGGGAGGCGCAATGGGCAGTTCTTC.

This chain links TRBV18 with TRBJ2-3; D tentatively fits TRBD1 or TRBD2 (5 bases each). Trimming left V 2 bases short and J 4 bases short, with 16 bases between. Germline V gene sequence: CDR1 KGHSH, CDR2 LQKENI. CDR3 length: 16 residues. CDR3 amino acids: CASSPSVPRGSDTQYF. CDR3 in DNA: TGTGCCAGCTCACCATCTGTCCCGAGGGGTTCAGATACGCAGTATTTT.

The chain is built from TRBV18 and TRBJ2-1; D gene unclear. Germline loops: CDR1 KGHSH, CDR2 LQKENI. V was trimmed by 0 bases and J by 2 bases, leaving 8 bases between them. This CDR3 spans 15 amino acids. The CDR3 loop is CASSPPGSTYNEQFF. The CDR3 DNA reads as TGTGCCAGCTCACCACCGGGAAGCACCTACAATGAGCAGTTCTTC.

The chain combines TRBV29-1 with TRBJ2-1, with a weak D call TRBD1 (6 bases). CDR3 length: 12 amino acids. The germline gives CDR1 SQVTM, CDR2 ANQGSEA. Trimming took 1 base from V and 7 from J, leaving 8 bases between them. Here the CDR3 DNA reads TGCAGCGTTGAAGGGCAGGGGAATGAGCAGTTCTTC. Translating it yields CSVEGQGNEQFF.

Only one count was recorded for this clone. V and J are TRBV28 and TRBJ2-1; TRBD2 matches at 8 bases. Trimming took 6 bases from V and 6 from J; bases not matched to a gene: 10. CDR1 and CDR2 (germline): MDHEN, SYDVKM. The CDR3 length is 15 residues. This CDR3 reads CASRIGTRPGNEQFF. CDR3 nucleotide sequence: TGTGCCAGCAGAATCGGGACTAGACCTGGCAATGAGCAGTTCTTC.

The chain recombines TRBV7-9 with TRBJ2-2, with TRBD2 matching 11 bases. The CDR3 runs to 16 residues. In germline, CDR1 is SEHNR, CDR2 FQNEAQ (reference sequence). V lost 1 base and J lost 7; bases outside the gene matches: 5. CDR3 amino acids: CASSLGTSGSSGELFF. CDR3 DNA sequence: TGTGCCAGCAGCTTAGGAACTAGCGGGAGTAGCGGGGAGCTGTTTTTT.

The V call is TRBV15, the J call TRBJ1-2; maybe TRBD1 (5 bases). The CDR3 is 13 amino acids. Looked up from germline, CDR1 is LNHNV and CDR2 is YYDKDF (reference sequence). Trimming shortened V by 0 bases and J by 7 bases, and 9 bases separated the two germline ends. CDR3 sequence: CATSRDGAGGYTF. The DNA for the CDR3 is TGTGCCACCAGCAGAGACGGGGCTGGTGGCTACACCTTC.

Points on this clone: Other DNA sequences in the same sample also yield this CDR3. The CDR3 DNA follows: TGTGCCAGCTCCGGGACAGCGAACAATCAGCCCCAGCATTTT. Translation: CASSGTANNQPQHF. The chain couples TRBV2 to TRBJ1-5; TRBD1 matches at 7 bases. The CDR3 has 14 residues. J lost 3 bases, V lost 8 bases, and 7 bases had no gene match. Germline values: CDR1 SNHLY, CDR2 FYNNEI.

CDR3 sequence: CASQWGGPNYNEQFF. The DNA for the CDR3 is TGTGCCAGCCAGTGGGGGGGACCCAACTACAATGAGCAGTTCTTC. The chain has TRBV7-2 and TRBJ2-1; TRBD2 aligns across 7 bases. Per germline, CDR1 SGHTA and CDR2 FQGNSA. The CDR3 extends over 15 amino acids. Trimming cost V 8 bases and J 3 bases; bases outside gene matches: 10.

The rearrangement joins TRBV11-1 to TRBJ2-5; a possible D gene is TRBD2 (5 bases). This CDR3 region has 15 residues. Trimming shortened V by 0 bases and J by 1 base, and 9 bases separated the two germline ends. CDR1 is SGHAT, CDR2 FQDESV, per germline (reference sequence). The CDR3 sequence is CASSLASAGQETQYF. The CDR3 region has the DNA TGTGCCAGCAGCTTAGCGTCGGCGGGCCAAGAGACCCAGTACTTC.

This clone appeared a few times. Other DNA sequences from this sample encode an identical CDR3 as well. The chain joins TRBV7-9 to TRBJ1-4, with 10 bases fitting TRBD1. CDR3 size: 15 residues. Unmatched junction bases numbered 1, after V lost 1 base and J lost 5 bases. CDR1 is SEHNR and CDR2 is FQNEAQ in the germline V gene (reference sequence). The CDR3 loop is CASSLVGQGNEKLFF. The CDR3 coding sequence is TGTGCCAGCAGCTTAGTGGGACAGGGGAATGAAAAACTGTTTTTT.

There are many counts of this clone. The V and J genes are TRBV7-8 and TRBJ2-3; D is perhaps TRBD2 (6 bases). The CDR3 covers 14 residues. Germline CDR1 SGHVS, CDR2 FQNEAQ. V gave up 9 bases and J gave up 1 base, with 14 bases separating them. CDR3 protein: CASGGVAGTDTQYF. The CDR3 bases are TGTGCCAGTGGAGGGGTTGCTGGCACAGATACGCAGTATTTT. The variable domain in full, with the rest retrieved from reference TRBV7-8 and TRBJ2-3, is GAGVSQSPRYKVAKRGQDVALRCDPISGHVSLFWYQQALGQGPEFLTYFQNEAQLDKSGLPSDRFFAERPEGSVSTLKIQRTQQEDSAVYLCASGGVAGTDTQYFGPGTRLTVL.

A single count supports this clone. This may come from a read error, since a much larger clone is one base off. V gene TRBV9 combines with J gene TRBJ1-2; 7 bases line up with TRBD1. Germline CDR1 and CDR2: SGDLS and YYNGEE. After removal of 4 bases from V and 4 bases from J, the junction contained 1 base not matched to a gene. The CDR3 extends over 12 amino acids. CDR3 sequence reads: CASSSGGYGYTF. The CDR3 coding sequence is TGTGCCAGCAGCTCAGGGGGCTATGGCTACACCTTC. Variable domain in full (rest from reference TRBV9 and TRBJ1-2): DSGVTQTPKHLITATGQRVTLRCSPRSGDLSVYWYQQSLDQGLQFLIQYYNGEERAKGNILERFSAQQFPDLHSELNLSSLELGDSALYFCASSSGGYGYTFGSGTRLTVV.

This chain joins TRBV28 and TRBJ2-1; 11 positions match TRBD1. Germline V gene sequence: CDR1 MDHEN, CDR2 SYDVKM. The trim removed 4 bases at V and 8 bases at J, leaving 13 bases unmatched. This CDR3 is 17 amino acids long. The CDR3 loop is CASSSDYRDRGVDEQFF. In nucleotides, the CDR3 is TGTGCCAGCAGTTCCGATTACCGGGACAGGGGGGTAGATGAGCAGTTCTTC.